This T cell receptor (beta chain) was observed in a study of blood T cell repertoires in COVID-19 (dated by TCRdb to about 2020). Turning to the overall study: The collaborator samples originated in the United States, Italy and Spain and spanned the acute and convalescent phases of COVID-19. The prospective study material was composed of cDNA or gDNA derived from T cells, B-cell-depleted T cells, or PBMCs. Subjects who had been exposed to COVID-19, were actively infected with it, or had recovered from it provided the deeply sampled blood TCRbeta repertoires that made up the dataset. The repertoires were released in a freely available public database meant as a resource for research on the immune response to SARS-CoV-2. Samples were obtained from the ongoing ImmuneRACE study (first 160 participants) and from 950 to 1,500 subjects provided by 6 global collaborators. The sample metadata nearly always contained a de-identified subject ID, COVID-19 status, age in years and sex. HLA class I and class II types, where available, came from metadata supplied by the sample provider rather than from assay-based typing. Results and caveats for the whole study, not just this receptor: Clinical and demographic metadata were provided uncurated, with the amount varying by source and participant.

Whole blood was collected in K2EDTA tubes by collaborating institutions according to the institutions' own protocols. For TCRbeta analysis, collaborators shipped samples as frozen whole blood, isolated PBMCs, or DNA extracted from either of those sample types. From the cysteine through the phenylalanine, the CDR3 covers 13 amino acids. Only CDR3 DNA remains: 39 bases, in frame from the first base. Trimming removed 7 bases from V and 0 bases from J, leaving 7 bases between the germline ends. The germline V gene supplies CDR1 MDHEN and CDR2 SYDVKM. Only one count was recorded for this clone. Its antigen is still unknown. Per-base qualities were not stored, and no clone one base away is much larger. The immunoSEQ Assay, a bias-controlled multiplex PCR, was used to amplify TCRbeta CDR3 regions from genomic DNA. As for the original processing: The number of nucleated cells in each sample was estimated by amplification of reference gene primers within the assay. Sequence reads were collapsed and filtered to measure the absolute abundance of every unique TCRbeta CDR3 rearrangement. For each sample, productive Simpson clonality was calculated as the square root of Simpson's diversity index over productive rearrangements. Drawn from immuneACCESS, this table holds only the in-frame rearrangements with V and J called that TCRdb kept. Clones are partly lost; checked studies trace under half to an unresolved V gene and leave the rest unexplained. Clone size and V and J calls were adopted from that table, with D and trimming inferred from the DNA. This sample lists under 300,000 clones; around 86% were detected once. Together, the top ten hold around 3.6% of the sample.

What was sequenced was peripheral blood. The V and J genes are TRBV28 and TRBJ1-5, with the D gene not clear enough to name. The clonotype comes from a man younger than 35 with active or convalescent COVID-19. The CDR3 loop reads CASIDYSNQPQHF. The nucleotide sequence reads TGTGCCAGCATCGACTATAGCAATCAGCCCCAGCATTTT.